This TCR beta chain was found in a study of blood T cell repertoires in COVID-19. Across the study: PBMCs, B-cell-depleted T cells, or T cells were the source of the cDNA or gDNA that made up the material.

TCRdb's copy holds only in-frame clones and misses some; the assay was immunoSEQ multiplex PCR. The sample shows fewer than 300,000 clones, 88% of them seen only once. The length of the CDR3 is 14 residues. Trimming cost V 6 bases and J 7 bases; bases outside gene matches: 3. Germline CDR1 SNHLY, CDR2 FYNNEI. The chain joins TRBV2 to TRBJ2-2; 12 bases agree with TRBD1. The clonotype was recovered from a man between 60 and 70 years old who had recovered from COVID-19. Sequenced input: peripheral blood. The CDR3 loop reads CASSGTGGGGELFF. The CDR3 DNA is TGTGCCAGCAGCGGGACAGGGGGCGGCGGGGAGCTGTTTTTT.